This TCR beta chain was recovered during a study of molecular identifiers for immune sequencing clone quantification. Background on the study: For replicates, RNA isolated from approximately 22,000 or 94,000 naive CD8 cells was divided into five portions, of which four were sequenced. The study's findings and limits: Barcode collisions between identical TCR molecules could shrink estimates of highly expanded clone sizes.

TCRdb redid the calling of the PCR reads with MiXCR, one entry per CDR3 protein. This table has more than 550,000 distinct CDR3 sequences, around 25% appearing once. Naive CD8 T cell sorting was performed on the CD8+CD4-CCR7+CD45RA+ phenotype. CDR1 MGHRA and CDR2 YSYEKL come from the germline V gene. The CDR3 covers 19 residues. V was clipped by 4 bases and J by 1 base; unmatched bases: 12. A few counts support this clonotype. Antigen unknown. What was sequenced was naive CD8+ T cells from blood, with Jurkat cell RNA spiked in. Subset reported: FACS-sorted CD8+CD4-CCR7+CD45RA+ naive T cells. The origin of this receptor is a human donor in good health. Some libraries in this study had Jurkat cell RNA spiked in. V is TRBV4-1 and J is TRBJ1-6; 8 bases agree with TRBD1. CDR3 amino acids: CASSPQKTGAGSYNSPLHF. The DNA of the CDR3 is TGCGCCAGCAGCCCACAAAAGACAGGGGCGGGGTCCTATAATTCACCCCTCCACTTT.